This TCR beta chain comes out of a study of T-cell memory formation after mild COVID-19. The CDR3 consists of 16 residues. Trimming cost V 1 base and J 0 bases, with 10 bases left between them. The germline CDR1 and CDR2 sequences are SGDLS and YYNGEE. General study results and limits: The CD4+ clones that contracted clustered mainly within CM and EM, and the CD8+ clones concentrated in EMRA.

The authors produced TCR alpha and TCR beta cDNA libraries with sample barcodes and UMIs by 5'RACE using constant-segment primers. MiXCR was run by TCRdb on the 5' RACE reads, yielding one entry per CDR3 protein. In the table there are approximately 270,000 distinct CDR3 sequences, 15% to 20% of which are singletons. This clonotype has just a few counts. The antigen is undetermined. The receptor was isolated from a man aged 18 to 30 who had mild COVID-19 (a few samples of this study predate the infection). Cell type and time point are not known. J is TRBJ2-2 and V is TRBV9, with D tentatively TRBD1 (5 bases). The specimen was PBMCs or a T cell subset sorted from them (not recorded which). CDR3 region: CASSVRGRPNTGELFF. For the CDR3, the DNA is TGTGCCAGCAGCGTAAGGGGAAGACCGAACACCGGGGAGCTGTTTTTT.